This TCR beta chain originates from a study of tumor-infiltrating lymphocytes in primary liver carcinoma. Looking at the study overall: Patients underwent resection of primary liver carcinoma.

Unsorted whole blood supplied the RNA, and germline DNA was extracted too. Chronic HBV infection, untreated so far, was present in the patients. With respect to this clonotype: One junction end does not reproduce the germline sequence, and a read error may be involved.

The CDR3 has 14 residues. Per the germline V gene, CDR1 is SQVTM and CDR2 is ANQGSEA. Production of TCR beta cDNA used around 0.45 ug total RNA together with a constant-region primer. Generation of the TCR beta libraries relied on three nested multiplex PCR rounds using slightly modified ARM-PCR. The first two PCR rounds, roughly 10 cycles each, used TRBV1-TRBV30 forward primers and a C-beta reverse primer. TCRdb redid the calling of the multiplex PCR reads with MiXCR, one entry per CDR3 protein. The table has about 310,000 distinct CDR3 sequences, 50% to 75% seen once. The chain joins TRBV29-1 to TRBJ1-2; 8 bases are shared with TRBD1. The sequencing input was peripheral blood. The origin of this receptor is a woman aged 25 to 45 with primary liver carcinoma and hepatitis B virus infection. In DNA, the CDR3 is TGCAGCGTTGAAAGGGACAGGCCCTTCTATAGCTACACCTTC. Protein sequence: CSVERDRPFYSYTF.